This TCR beta chain came from a study of vaccination and CD4 T cells after COVID-19. Study in general: Convalescent patients were SARS-CoV-2 positive by nasal swab PCR; nine mild, one severe. In culture, cells were exposed to overlapping spike peptides from SARS-CoV-2, HCoV-NL63, HCoV-OC43 and HCoV-229E.

This clonotype appeared a few times. Its target is not known. The Oncomine TCR Beta short-read assay sequenced DNA from cultured CD4+ T cells. TCRdb independently ran MiXCR on the PCR reads; one entry per CDR3 protein. The repertoire holds around 13,000 distinct CDR3 sequences, with about two fifths as singletons. The CDR3 totals 11 residues. Germline loops: CDR1 MDHEN, CDR2 SYDVKM. V lost 5 bases and J 4 bases, leaving 3 bases between the germline ends. Treatment defined: approximately 10-day PBMC culture with coronavirus spike peptide pools or control peptides (ViraFEST assay). Cultures of PBMCs, more than 1.5 million per well, were set up with approximately 10 IU/ml IL-2 and roughly 10 ug/ml peptide pools. It was on days 3 and 7 that half the medium was replaced with fresh IL-2 medium.

Material: CD4+ T cells from blood, cultured in vitro, obtained before SARS-CoV-2 vaccination. The chain recombines TRBV28 with TRBJ1-5, with unresolved D. This receptor was obtained from a human donor who had recovered from COVID-19. CDR3 in amino acids: CASSANQPQHF. CDR3 coding DNA: TGTGCCAGCAGTGCAAATCAGCCCCAGCATTTT.